Sequencing of this T cell receptor beta chain was carried out in a study of radiotherapy plus CTLA-4 blockade in lung cancer. TCRdb keeps only in-frame clones here, not all; method: immunoSEQ multiplex PCR. Here the sample spans over 70,000 clones, around 85% being singletons. V gave up 3 bases and J gave up 3 bases, with 17 bases separating them. The CDR3 is 15 residues long. Looked up from germline, CDR1 is GTSNPN and CDR2 is SVGIG (reference sequence). The genes are TRBV30 and TRBJ1-1; no clear D gene. The source of this sequence is a human donor with non-small cell lung cancer who had a partial response to radiotherapy plus ipilimumab. The specimen was peripheral blood, collected from a patient treated with radiotherapy plus ipilimumab. The CDR3 is CAWSPRRLDDTEAFF. DNA for the CDR3: TGTGCCTGGAGCCCAAGGAGGTTAGACGACACTGAAGCTTTCTTT.